Listed below are T cell receptor beta chains from one sample, sequenced in a study of blood T cells in healthy people across ages. TCRdb fed the 5' RACE reads into MiXCR, producing one record per CDR3 protein. The sample contains 1.5 million to 2 million distinct CDR3 sequences, approximately 28% of which appear only once. Sequenced: blood. The source is a young woman in good health. The CDR3 runs from the conserved cysteine through the conserved F or W. Fields, in order: D gene, J gene, clone size, V gene, CDR3 DNA, CDR3 protein. The D gene is left open where the match is weak. A row's size may be missing; if present it is once, few, many or a size class.

TRBD1	TRBJ2-5	-	TRBV24-1	TGTGCCACCAGTGACTCGGGACAGGAGGAGCGGACCCAGTACTTC	CATSDSGQEERTQYF
-	TRBJ1-5	few	TRBV4-1	TGCGCCAGCAGCCAAGATTATCGGAATCAGCCCCAGCATTTT	CASSQDYRNQPQHF
-	TRBJ2-1	many	TRBV4-1	TGCGCCAGCAGCCAAGCGCCACAGACTCCCTACAATGAGCAGTTCTTC	CASSQAPQTPYNEQFF
-	TRBJ1-2	-	TRBV28	TGTGCCAGCAGTTTAGCTGCGCCAAGGCACTATGGCTACACCTTC	CASSLAAPRHYGYTF
TRBD1	TRBJ2-1	-	TRBV9	TGTGCCAGCAACCCTTCGGGACAGGGCAATGAGCAGTTCTTC	CASNPSGQGNEQFF
TRBD2	TRBJ2-3	-	TRBV6-1	TGTGCCAGCCACGAGTGGGGGGGGGGCACAGATACGCAGTATTTT	CASHEWGGGTDTQYF
TRBD2	TRBJ2-1	few	TRBV5-1	TGCGCCAGCAGCCGGGGACTAGCGGGGTTGAATGAGCAGTTCTTC	CASSRGLAGLNEQFF
TRBD1	TRBJ2-7	-	TRBV2	TGTGCCAGCAGTACTATTGGACAGGGTGGAGAGCAGTACTTC	CASSTIGQGGEQYF
TRBD2	TRBJ2-4	many	TRBV6-6	TGTGCCAGCAGTCCAGGGACTAGCGGGAGACGGAAAAACATTCAGTACTTC	CASSPGTSGRRKNIQYF
-	TRBJ1-2	-	TRBV11-2	TGTGTCAGCAGCAGAGGCAGGGGAAGAGATGGCTACACCTTC	CVSSRGRGRDGYTF
-	TRBJ2-5	few	TRBV5-1	TGCGCCAGCAGCCCCGCGCGGGGTGAAGAGACCCAGTACTTC	CASSPARGEETQYF
TRBD1	TRBJ1-6	many	TRBV3-1	TGTGCCAGCAGCCTCTCCGGGACAGGGGATTCACCCCTCCACTTT	CASSLSGTGDSPLHF
-	TRBJ1-2	few	TRBV18	TGTGCCAGCTCACCACTCGGCAGGGCAAAGACGGATGGCTACACCTTC	CASSPLGRAKTDGYTF
-	TRBJ2-7	-	TRBV4-3	TGCGCCAGAGATTTAGCGTACTCCTACGAGCAGTACTTC	CARDLAYSYEQYF
TRBD1	TRBJ1-1	many	TRBV5-5	TGTGCCAGCAGCTTGGCGACAGGGACTGAAGCTTTCTTT	CASSLATGTEAFF
-	TRBJ1-2	few	TRBV12-3/TRBV12-4	TGTGCCAGCAGAGGACTGAGCTATGGCTACACCTTC	CASRGLSYGYTF
TRBD1	TRBJ2-3	few	TRBV5-1	TGCGCCAGCAGCTTGGATGGGACAGGGTTAACAGATACGCAGTATTTT	CASSLDGTGLTDTQYF
-	TRBJ2-7	few	TRBV5-1	TGCGCCAGCAGCTTGGAGTGGCTAGCGCCCTACGAGCAGTACTTC	CASSLEWLAPYEQYF
TRBD1	TRBJ1-5	few	TRBV6-6	TGTGCCAGCACTAACAGGGGGCTGGATAGCAATCAGCCCCAGCATTTT	CASTNRGLDSNQPQHF
TRBD2	TRBJ2-1	many	TRBV6-1	TGTGCCAGCAGTGCACTAGCGGGACTCTACAATGAGCAGTTCTTC	CASSALAGLYNEQFF
TRBD1	TRBJ1-1	few	TRBV29-1	TGCAGCGTAGGGACAGGGTATACTGAAGCTTTCTTT	CSVGTGYTEAFF
TRBD1	TRBJ2-5	-	TRBV28	TGTGCCAGCAGGTTAAGGGACAGGGGGACCCAGTACTTC	CASRLRDRGTQYF
-	TRBJ1-3	few	TRBV20-1	TGCAGTGCTAGATCAAGGGGCAGTTACGTTGGAAACACCATATATTTT	CSARSRGSYVGNTIYF
-	TRBJ2-3	-	TRBV20-1	TGCAGTGCTAGAGTAGCCACAGATACGCAGTATTTT	CSARVATDTQYF
-	TRBJ2-3	-	TRBV19	TGTGCCAGTAGTACAGGGGATGGAGATACGCAGTATTTT	CASSTGDGDTQYF
-	TRBJ1-2	-	TRBV4-3	TGCGCCAGCAGCCAAGATCCGGGAGCTGCGGGTGGCTACACCTTC	CASSQDPGAAGGYTF
TRBD1	TRBJ2-5	few	TRBV28	TGTGCCAGCAGGCCCCTCCAAAGGGACAGGGCATCCCAAGAGACCCAGTACTTC	CASRPLQRDRASQETQYF
-	TRBJ2-7	-	TRBV4-3	TGCGCCAGCAGCCAAGAAGGGGACTTCCAGGCCCAGTACTTC	CASSQEGDFQAQYF
-	TRBJ1-1	-	TRBV4-1	TGCGCCAGCAGCCACCTCGAGGAGGCTGAAGCTTTCTTT	CASSHLEEAEAFF
TRBD2	TRBJ2-2	-	TRBV7-3	TGTGCCAGCAGGACCGGGCTAGCGGAGAACACCGGGGAGCTGTTTTTT	CASRTGLAENTGELFF
-	TRBJ2-1	few	TRBV5-1	TGCACCAGCAGCTTGGGGGGCCTGGGCAATGAGCAGTTCTTC	CTSSLGGLGNEQFF
-	TRBJ1-1	few	TRBV3-1	TGTGCCAGCAGCCAAGTCAGGAGCGCTGAAGCTTTCTTT	CASSQVRSAEAFF
-	TRBJ2-3	many	TRBV12-3/TRBV12-4	TGCGCCAGCAGCCAGGGCGTCACAGATACGCAGTATTTT	CASSQGVTDTQYF
-	TRBJ2-7	few	TRBV28	TGTGCCAGCAGGGGAGGGACATCCTACGAGCAGTACTTC	CASRGGTSYEQYF
-	TRBJ2-1	-	TRBV20-1	TGCAGTGCTAGTCCCCAATACAATGAGCAGTTCTTC	CSASPQYNEQFF
-	TRBJ1-2	-	TRBV9	TGTGCCAGCAGCCCCAGAAACTTGGGGGCTGGCTACACCTTC	CASSPRNLGAGYTF
-	TRBJ1-6	-	TRBV11-2	TGTGCCAGCAGCTTAGCAACAGGGATCGGGGATTCACCCCTCCACTTT	CASSLATGIGDSPLHF
-	TRBJ1-2	many	TRBV12-3/TRBV12-4	TGTGCCAGCAATACAGGGATCGACTATGGCTACACCTTC	CASNTGIDYGYTF
TRBD1	TRBJ2-2	few	TRBV7-9	TGTGCCGGCAGGGCACTACAGGGGGCCGGGGAGCTGTTTTTT	CAGRALQGAGELFF
TRBD1	TRBJ1-2	many	TRBV7-3	TGTGCCAGCAGCTTATATGCGCATACCGCCCCAGGGGGCCGTGGCTACACCTTC	CASSLYAHTAPGGRGYTF
-	TRBJ1-2	-	TRBV28	TGTGCCAGCAGCGAGTACGGGGGACTCTATGGCCACACCTTC	CASSEYGGLYGHTF
TRBD2	TRBJ2-4	-	TRBV7-6	TGTGCCAGCAGCAAGACTAGCGGGAGTGGAAACATTCAGTACTTC	CASSKTSGSGNIQYF
-	TRBJ2-1	-	TRBV20-1	TGCAGTGCCTCCCGGCTAGTCGGCAATGAGCAGTTCTTC	CSASRLVGNEQFF
-	TRBJ2-2	-	TRBV12-5	TGTGCTAGTGGTTTGGTTCTCCTCCGGACAGCCGCGAACACCGGGGAGCTGTTTTTT	CASGLVLLRTAANTGELFF
TRBD2	TRBJ2-2	-	TRBV15	TGTGCCACCAGCAGACTAGCGGGAGGGCCCGGGGAGCTGCTTTTT	CATSRLAGGPGELLF
TRBD2	TRBJ2-5	-	TRBV29-1	TGCAGCGTTGAGGCGACTAGCGGGGTGGTGACCCAGTACTTC	CSVEATSGVVTQYF